One sample yielded the 30 T cell receptor beta chains listed below, sequenced in a study of CD8+CD57+ T cells in acquired aplastic anemia. Patients chosen for sequencing had CD8+CD57+ cells that had expanded, as shown by flow cytometry. Genomic DNA was employed as the template in profiling TCR beta VDJ and CDR3. Using its own MiXCR run on the reads, TCRdb lists one record per CDR3 protein. The sample carries some 170,000 distinct CDR3 sequences, 50% to 65% recorded once. The sequenced sample was sorted CD4+, CD8+, or CD8+CD57+ T cells (not recorded which) from PBMCs. The receptors derive from a human donor with aplastic anemia.

The chain is built from TRBV9 and TRBJ1-1; unclear D gene. Trimming pared 0 bases from V and 0 bases from J, leaving 9 bases between. The CDR3 covers 15 residues. Per germline, CDR1 SGDLS and CDR2 YYNGEE. The CDR3 sequence is CASSVVAELNTEAFF. CDR3 DNA: TGTGCCAGCAGCGTAGTCGCAGAGTTGAACACTGAAGCTTTCTTT.

V and J are TRBV2 and TRBJ1-1, with 10 bases fitting TRBD1. The CDR3 has 16 amino acids. With V trimmed by 0 bases and J by 4 bases, 5 bases remained unmatched. The germline CDR1 and CDR2 sequences are SNHLY and FYNNEI. The CDR3 protein is CASSEAERTGGTEAFF. The CDR3 DNA is TGTGCCAGCAGTGAAGCGGAGAGGACAGGGGGCACTGAAGCTTTCTTT.

CDR3 sequence: CASSEELAANEQYF. In DNA, the CDR3 is TGTGCCAGCAGTGAGGAGCTAGCGGCGAACGAGCAGTACTTC. The chain employs TRBV2 and TRBJ2-1, with 7 bases identical to TRBD2. Matching the DNA end better, TRBJ2-7 makes the J call doubtful. The CDR3 covers 14 residues. The germline CDR1 and CDR2 sequences are SNHLY and FYNNEI.

The V and J genes are TRBV2 and TRBJ1-5; no definite D call. The ends were cut back, 3 bases at V and 4 bases at J, with 13 bases in the middle. CDR1 is SNHLY, CDR2 FYNNEI, per germline. The CDR3 runs to 15 residues. In nucleotides, the CDR3 is TGTGCCAGCAGTGAGAGGCAGGCGAAGAATCAGCCCCAGCATTTT. It encodes CASSERQAKNQPQHF.

The J gene is TRBJ2-2, the V gene TRBV12-3 or TRBV12-4; the D gene is possibly TRBD2 (6 bases). The CDR3 contains 14 residues. Deletions cut 3 bases from V and 7 bases from J, with 12 bases between. The CDR3 reads CASSFRAGSGELFF. The CDR3 region has the DNA TGTGCCAGCAGTTTTCGGGCGGGGAGCGGGGAGCTGTTTTTT.

V gene TRBV10-3 combines with J gene TRBJ1-5; no clear D. Germline CDR1 reads ENHRY; CDR2 reads SYGVKD. The CDR3 extends over 15 amino acids. V was cut by 10 bases and J by 6 bases, with 22 bases left in between. CDR3 loop: CASSVDALRGQPQHF. In DNA form, the CDR3 reads TGTGCCAGCAGCGTGGACGCCTTAAGAGGTCAGCCCCAGCATTTT.

The V call is TRBV10-3, the J call TRBJ2-3; D gene ambiguous. Germline V CDR1 and CDR2: ENHRY, SYGVKD. CDR3 length: 13 residues. V was pared by 4 bases and J by 2 bases, with 7 bases between. CDR3: CAISGRTTDTQYF. The DNA of the CDR3 is TGTGCCATCAGTGGGCGGACCACAGATACGCAGTATTTT.

The chain couples TRBV2 to TRBJ1-2; D is unresolved. With 3 bases removed from V and 4 bases from J, the gap between germline ends came to 12 bases. Germline V gene lookup returns CDR1 SNHLY and CDR2 FYNNEI. There are 14 residues in the CDR3. DNA for the CDR3: TGTGCCAGCAGTGAGAGCGGGGAGGGCTATGGCTACACCTTC. This encodes CASSESGEGYGYTF.

This chain connects TRBV11-2 to TRBJ2-3, with TRBD2 matching 8 bases. Trimming at V came to 5 bases and at J to 5 bases, leaving 9 bases not matched to a gene. The CDR3 has 15 amino acids. Germline values: CDR1 SGHAT, CDR2 FQNNGV. The CDR3 DNA reads as TGTGCCAGCAGCCCAGTTCCGGGGGGGATAGATACGCAGTATTTT. Amino acid sequence: CASSPVPGGIDTQYF. The complete variable domain, with remaining parts taken from reference TRBV11-2 and TRBJ2-3, reads EAGVAQSPRYKIIEKRQSVAFWCNPISGHATLYWYQQILGQGPKLLIQFQNNGVVDDSQLPKDRFSAERLKGVDSTLKIQPAKLEDSAVYLCASSPVPGGIDTQYFGPGTRLTVL.

This rearrangement joins TRBV9 to TRBJ2-7; 9 positions match TRBD1. The CDR3 runs 16 residues. Germline V lookup: CDR1 SGDLS, CDR2 YYNGEE. The ends lost 0 bases at V and 2 bases at J; junction bases unmatched: 6. CDR3 region: CASSVVTGGGPYEQYF. In nucleotides, the CDR3 is TGTGCCAGCAGCGTAGTGACAGGGGGAGGCCCCTACGAGCAGTACTTC.

The V gene is TRBV20-1, the J gene TRBJ1-1, with 9 bases that match TRBD1. The CDR3 contains 16 residues. Trimming removed 6 bases from V and 0 bases from J; junction bases left unmatched: 11. CDR1 and CDR2 from the germline V gene are DFQATT and SNEGSKA (reference sequence). Here the CDR3 reads CSADRGSYEVNTEAFF. The CDR3 DNA is TGCAGTGCCGACAGGGGGTCCTACGAGGTGAACACTGAAGCTTTCTTT.

With regard to this clonotype: The junction differs from germline at one of its ends, possibly a read error. The rearrangement links TRBV29-1 to TRBJ2-5, with TRBD2 identical over 10 bases. CDR3 length equals 12 residues. CDR1 and CDR2 from the germline V gene are SQVTM and ANQGSEA. This chain's CDR3 is CATRLAGETQYF. CDR3 coding DNA: TGTGCCACTCGACTAGCGGGAGAGACCCAGTACTTC.

The rearrangement links TRBV6-1 to TRBJ2-3; TRBD2 matches at 13 bases. J gave up 5 bases and V 4 bases, and 9 bases lay outside the gene matches. Germline CDR1 reads MNHNS; CDR2 reads SASEGT. This CDR3 is 17 amino acids long. The CDR3 DNA sequence: TGTGCCAGCAGTGGCGGACTAGCGGGGGCCCTGGGAGATACGCAGTATTTT. Translated, it gives CASSGGLAGALGDTQYF.

The chain combines TRBV7-2 with TRBJ1-3; D unresolved. This CDR3 is 15 amino acids long. V was pared by 5 bases and J by 0 bases, with 11 bases between. CDR1 is SGHTA and CDR2 is FQGNSA in the germline V gene. This CDR3 reads CASSRTVDSGNTIYF. CDR3 sequence (DNA): TGTGCCAGCAGCCGGACTGTTGACTCTGGAAACACCATATATTTT.

This clonotype came up a few times. The genes are TRBV6-1 and TRBJ1-2; D gene unclear. This CDR3 has 15 residues. CDR1 and CDR2 (germline): MNHNS, SASEGT. V shed 4 bases and J shed 6 bases, with 18 bases lying between them. CDR3 loop: CASSGTASTAHGYTF. For the CDR3, the DNA is TGTGCCAGCAGTGGCACGGCCTCCACGGCCCATGGCTACACCTTC.

This clonotype was detected many times. The rearrangement uses TRBV7-9 and TRBJ2-7; weak D call: TRBD1 (6 bases). The germline CDR1 and CDR2 sequences are SEHNR and FQNEAQ (reference sequence). V was trimmed by 6 bases and J by 3 bases, leaving 15 bases between them. The CDR3 runs 14 residues. The chain's CDR3 is CASSQQGANYEQYF. The DNA of the CDR3 is TGTGCCAGCAGTCAACAGGGAGCAAACTACGAGCAGTACTTC.

Many counts were recorded for this clonotype. The CDR3 loop reads CSARDFGGASYNEQFF. The CDR3 DNA is TGCAGTGCTAGAGATTTCGGGGGGGCCTCGTACAATGAGCAGTTCTTC. The chain uses TRBV20-1 and TRBJ2-1; 8 bases fit TRBD2. CDR1 DFQATT and CDR2 SNEGSKA come from the germline V gene (reference sequence). The J segment lost 4 bases and the V segment lost 0 bases, leaving 8 bases of the junction unmatched. CDR3 length: 16 residues.

This clonotype was counted only a few times. The chain employs TRBV2 and TRBJ2-7; D tentatively reads TRBD1 or TRBD2 (6 bases each). The CDR3 runs 17 residues. The germline V gene has CDR1 SNHLY and CDR2 FYNNEI. Trimming pared 2 bases from V and 3 bases from J, leaving 20 bases between. Here the CDR3 reads CASSESPLDRRGYEQYF. As DNA, the CDR3 is TGTGCCAGCAGTGAATCACCCCTCGACAGGCGGGGCTACGAGCAGTACTTC.

V usage is TRBV7-9 and J usage is TRBJ2-5; 9 positions agree with TRBD2. The DNA end lines up better with TRBJ2-7; the J call may be wrong. The CDR3 has 15 residues. Germline-derived CDR1 and CDR2 are SEHNR and FQNEAQ (reference sequence). The CDR3 sequence: CASSSSGKSPYEQYF. CDR3 nucleotide sequence: TGTGCCAGCAGCTCTAGCGGGAAGAGCCCCTACGAGCAGTACTTC.

This clonotype was seen only a few times. The J gene is TRBJ2-1, the V gene TRBV7-8; 8 bases align to TRBD1. The CDR3 covers 15 residues. The trim removed 5 bases at V and 7 bases at J, leaving 10 bases unmatched. Germline assignment: CDR1 SGHVS and CDR2 FQNEAQ. CDR3: CASSTGQGLRNEQFF. CDR3 DNA: TGTGCCAGCAGCACCGGACAGGGATTGAGGAATGAGCAGTTCTTC. The complete variable domain, with remaining parts taken from reference TRBV7-8 and TRBJ2-1, reads GAGVSQSPRYKVAKRGQDVALRCDPISGHVSLFWYQQALGQGPEFLTYFQNEAQLDKSGLPSDRFFAERPEGSVSTLKIQRTQQEDSAVYLCASSTGQGLRNEQFFGPGTRLTVL.

This clonotype showed up just a few times. The genes are TRBV7-9 and TRBJ2-7, with 12 nucleotides matching TRBD1. Germline lookup yields CDR1 SEHNR and CDR2 FQNEAQ (reference sequence). The CDR3 has 14 residues. V was clipped by 3 bases and J by 6 bases; unmatched bases: 3. The CDR3 is CASSFRDRGREQYF. For the CDR3, the DNA is TGTGCCAGCAGCTTCCGGGACAGGGGGCGCGAGCAGTACTTC.

About this clonotype: At one end the junction does not follow the germline gene, possibly because of a read error. The rearrangement joins TRBV7-8 to TRBJ2-1; D perhaps matches TRBD2 (5 bases). This CDR3 is built from 15 residues. Looked up from germline, CDR1 is SGHVS and CDR2 is FQNEAQ. CDR3 in DNA: TGTGCCAGCAGCTTCCAACCGGGGAAGTACAATGAGCAATTCTTC. This encodes CASSFQPGKYNEQFF.

This clonotype was recorded a few times. The chain carries TRBV10-3 and TRBJ2-7, with 10 bases identical to TRBD2. The CDR3 consists of 13 residues. The V gene's germline CDR1 is ENHRY and CDR2 SYGVKD. V lost 5 bases to trimming and J lost 9 bases; unmatched junction nucleotides: 7. The CDR3 DNA is TGTGCCATCAGTAGCGGGGGGGCTCTGGGGCAGTACTTC. This gives the protein CAISSGGALGQYF.

The CDR3 reads CASQRQVVAKNIQYF. CDR3 nucleotides: TGTGCCAGCCAAAGACAGGTTGTTGCCAAAAACATTCAGTACTTC. The genes are TRBV2 and TRBJ2-4; perhaps TRBD1 as D (6 bases). CDR1 is SNHLY, CDR2 FYNNEI, per germline. CDR3 length equals 15 residues. Trimming took 8 bases from V and 1 from J, leaving 15 bases between them.

This clonotype was detected ten times or more. The chain joins TRBV5-6 to TRBJ1-5, with 7 bases that match TRBD1. The CDR3 totals 15 residues. Germline V lookup: CDR1 SGHDT, CDR2 YYEEEE. Trimming took 4 bases from V and 2 from J; bases not matched to a gene: 6. The CDR3 coding sequence is TGTGCCAGCAGCCTTACCGGACAGGGCAATCAGCCCCAGCATTTT. The encoded protein is CASSLTGQGNQPQHF.

The chain combines TRBV20-1 with TRBJ2-3, with a possible D match to TRBD1 (6 bases). Trimming shortened V by 6 bases and J by 1 base, and 11 bases separated the two germline ends. Germline values: CDR1 DFQATT, CDR2 SNEGSKA (reference sequence). This CDR3 has 13 residues. The CDR3 loop is CSAFGTRTDTQYF. The CDR3 region has the DNA TGCAGTGCGTTCGGGACACGCACAGATACGCAGTATTTT.

Ten or more counts support this clonotype. The V gene is TRBV12-3 or TRBV12-4, the J gene TRBJ2-2; the D call may be TRBD1 or TRBD2 (5 bases each). The V gene lost 5 bases and the J gene lost 0 bases, with 10 bases spanning the gap. The CDR3 is 15 amino acids. In nucleotides, the CDR3 is TGTGCCAGCAGTCCGGGACCTCCGAACACCGGGGAGCTGTTTTTT. Its translation is CASSPGPPNTGELFF.

This clonotype was seen at least ten times. V is TRBV5-6 and J is TRBJ2-7, with D perhaps given as TRBD1 or TRBD2 (5 bases each). Per the germline V gene, CDR1 is SGHDT and CDR2 is YYEEEE. The CDR3 length is 14 residues. Trimming pared 4 bases from V and 6 bases from J, leaving 17 bases between. CDR3 nucleotides: TGTGCCAGCAGCCACGGGACCCCGTCGTCCGAGCAGTACTTC. This sequence encodes CASSHGTPSSEQYF.

A word on this clonotype: At one boundary the junction diverges from the germline segment, which might be a read error. The J gene is TRBJ1-2, the V gene TRBV24-1, with TRBD1 as a possible D gene (5 bases). The CDR3 length is 13 residues. Germline V lookup: CDR1 KGHDR, CDR2 SFDVKD. CDR3 sequence (DNA): TGTGCCGCCAGTGATCTCCAGGGTAAGGGCTACACCTTC. Protein sequence: CAASDLQGKGYTF.

This clonotype appeared a few times. The gene calls are TRBV27 and TRBJ1-5; TRBD1 aligns across 7 bases. Trimming removed 3 bases from V and 0 bases from J; junction bases left unmatched: 8. The CDR3 runs to 17 residues. The germline V gene encodes CDR1 MNHEY and CDR2 SMNVEV (reference sequence). The CDR3 loop reads CASSLTGSSYSNQPQHF. The CDR3 bases are TGTGCCAGCAGTTTGACAGGGAGTTCCTATAGCAATCAGCCCCAGCATTTT.